Presented here are 10 T cell receptor beta chains from one specimen sequenced in a study of molecular identifiers for immune sequencing clone quantification. Using its own MiXCR run on the PCR reads, TCRdb lists one record per CDR3 protein. The repertoire holds more than 250,000 distinct CDR3 sequences, with roughly 23% as singletons. The sequenced sample was naive CD8+ T cells from blood, with Jurkat cell RNA spiked in. Specified subset: FACS-sorted CD8+CD4-CCR7+CD45RA+ naive T cells. The receptors derive from a human donor in good health. Some libraries in this study had Jurkat cell RNA spiked in.

On this clonotype: At one end, the junction sequence differs from germline, possibly due to a read error. The chain couples TRBV27 to TRBJ2-2; D not certain. Germline V gives CDR1 MNHEY, CDR2 SMNVEV (reference sequence). The CDR3 covers 12 residues. CDR3 sequence (DNA): TGTGCCGGCAGTCTAGGCACCGGGGAGCTGTTTTTT. Its protein product is CAGSLGTGELFF.

This rearrangement joins TRBV14 to TRBJ2-2, with TRBD2 matching over 11 bases. CDR3 size: 18 residues. Trimming at V came to 0 bases and at J to 5 bases, leaving 8 bases not matched to a gene. From germline, CDR1 is SGHDN and CDR2 FVKESK. The chain's CDR3 is CASSQEVVAGGGTGELFF. In nucleotides, the CDR3 is TGTGCCAGCAGCCAAGAAGTGGTAGCGGGAGGGGGTACCGGGGAGCTGTTTTTT.

This clonotype was found many times. The chain couples TRBV12-3 or TRBV12-4 to TRBJ2-3; 7 bases are a match to TRBD2. J gave up 3 bases and V 6 bases, and 15 bases lay outside the gene matches. This CDR3 comprises 17 residues. CDR3 DNA: TGTGCCAGCAGCGGGCTGACTAGCAGAACCCGAACAGATACGCAGTATTTT. This encodes CASSGLTSRTRTDTQYF.

This rearrangement joins TRBV27 to TRBJ1-2, with D perhaps matching TRBD1 (5 bases). This CDR3 spans 15 amino acids. CDR1 MNHEY and CDR2 SMNVEV come from the germline V gene (reference sequence). V lost 6 bases and J lost 3, with 17 bases in between. This CDR3 reads CASSPVRGPDYGYTF. The CDR3, as DNA: TGTGCCAGCAGCCCCGTAAGGGGACCAGACTATGGCTACACCTTC.

This clonotype has at least ten counts. The rearrangement links TRBV4-1 to TRBJ2-1, with TRBD2 matching 8 bases. The trim removed 2 bases at V and 3 bases at J, leaving 3 bases unmatched. This CDR3 contains 15 residues. The germline gives CDR1 MGHRA, CDR2 YSYEKL. The CDR3 loop reads CASSQRAGDYNEQFF. The CDR3 DNA sequence: TGCGCCAGCAGCCAAAGAGCGGGAGACTACAATGAGCAGTTCTTC.

This clonotype was detected ten times or more. The genes are TRBV30 and TRBJ1-1; no firm D call. V lost 0 bases, J lost 1 base, and 6 bases lay in between. The CDR3 contains 13 residues. Per the germline V gene, CDR1 is GTSNPN and CDR2 is SVGIG (reference sequence). The CDR3 sequence: CAWSVHRNTEAFF. The CDR3 DNA follows: TGTGCCTGGAGTGTACATAGGAACACTGAAGCTTTCTTT. The full variable domain, in which reference TRBV30 and TRBJ1-1 provide the parts outside the CDR3, is SQTIHQWPATLVQPVGSPLSLECTVEGTSNPNLYWYRQAAGRGLQLLFYSVGIGQISSEVPQNLSASRPQDRQFILSSKKLLLSDSGFYLCAWSVHRNTEAFFGQGTRLTVV.

There are a few counts of this clonotype. V gene TRBV12-3 or TRBV12-4 combines with J gene TRBJ1-2; 7 bases match TRBD1. This CDR3 comprises 16 residues. Trimming cost V 6 bases and J 1 base; bases outside gene matches: 11. The CDR3 region is CASSPSGQEHNYGYTF. The CDR3 DNA follows: TGTGCCAGCAGCCCAAGCGGACAGGAACATAACTATGGCTACACCTTC.

Concerning this clonotype: A read error may be the cause here, since a much bigger clone is one base away. The chain couples TRBV9 to TRBJ2-5; 7 positions agree with TRBD1. Germline values: CDR1 SGDLS, CDR2 YYNGEE. The CDR3 has 17 residues. CDR3 amino acids: CTSSPFLTGSVSETQYF. The CDR3 bases are TGTACCAGCAGCCCTTTCTTGACAGGGAGTGTGAGTGAGACCCAGTACTTC.

In regard to this clonotype: One end of the junction is discordant with germline, which a read error may explain. V is TRBV7-2 and J is TRBJ2-3; tentatively, D is TRBD2 (5 bases). The CDR3 spans 14 residues. Germline CDR1 is SGHTA and CDR2 is FQGNSA. This CDR3 is CASSLAPLRGTQYF. As DNA, the CDR3 is TGTGCCAGCAGCTTAGCGCCACTCCGGGGTACGCAGTATTTC.

Notes on this clonotype: Since a much larger clone is just one base distant, this may be a read error. The chain combines TRBV20-1 with TRBJ2-3; no clear D. V lost 8 bases and J lost 1, with 25 bases in between. Germline CDR1 is DFQATT and CDR2 is SNEGSKA (reference sequence). The CDR3 extends over 17 amino acids. The chain's CDR3 is CSKRAGLRSLGTDTQYF. The CDR3 nucleotides read TGCAGTAAACGCGCCGGGCTACGGTCCCTTGGCACAGATACGCAGTATTTT.